This entry describes one T cell receptor beta chain. The data originate from a study of control samples from healthy donors and cancer patients. Trimming took 3 bases from V and 8 from J, leaving 7 bases between them. From germline, CDR1 is MNHEY and CDR2 SMNVEV (reference sequence). The CDR3 covers 12 residues. Data came from immunoSEQ multiplex PCR; TCRdb stores just in-frame clones and leaves some out. The table shows approximately 150,000 clones, with around 90% occurring only once. The receptor was derived from a man under 40 in good health. Sequenced: blood. The chain combines TRBV27 with TRBJ1-4; D ambiguous. The CDR3 reads CASSFFGEKLFF. In nucleotides, the CDR3 is TGTGCCAGCAGTTTCTTTGGGGAAAAACTGTTTTTT.